The 10 T cell receptor beta chains in this list originate from one sample, sequenced in a study of Ad26.COV2.S vaccination and SARS-CoV-2 variants. Assay used: immunoSEQ multiplex PCR; TCRdb lists only in-frame clones, some missing. Of some 180,000 clones listed, around 88% are singletons. The specimen comprised peripheral blood, sampled after recovery from COVID-19. The source is a human donor who had recovered from COVID-19.

The chain joins TRBV7-8 to TRBJ2-1; D perhaps matches TRBD2 (6 bases). CDR1 and CDR2 (germline): SGHVS, FQNEAQ. This CDR3 has 14 amino acids. V gave up 8 bases and J gave up 5 bases, with 16 bases separating them. This CDR3 is CASRRDFRDNEQFF. The DNA for the CDR3 is TGTGCCAGCCGCCGGGACTTCCGTGACAATGAGCAGTTCTTC.

This clone appeared a few times. This rearrangement joins TRBV6-1 to TRBJ1-5, with D unclear. The germline V and J ends were trimmed by 2 bases and 6 bases, with 5 bases remaining between them. The CDR3 has 12 residues. Germline V gives CDR1 MNHNS, CDR2 SASEGT. The CDR3 DNA sequence: TGTGCCAGCAGTGAACAGGCTCAGCCCCAGCATTTT. Protein product: CASSEQAQPQHF.

The chain couples TRBV9 to TRBJ2-7; D gene ambiguous. Deletions cut 3 bases from V and 3 bases from J, with 4 bases between. The CDR3 is 11 amino acids. Germline V CDR1 and CDR2: SGDLS, YYNGEE. The CDR3: CASSEIYEQYF. The CDR3 DNA sequence: TGTGCCAGCAGCGAGATCTACGAGCAGTACTTC.

The J gene is TRBJ2-2, the V gene TRBV28, with TRBD2 as a possible D gene (6 bases). Trimming pared 5 bases from V and 6 bases from J, leaving 13 bases between. Germline loops: CDR1 MDHEN, CDR2 SYDVKM. The CDR3 totals 14 residues. CDR3 sequence: CASSRGVLAGELFF. The CDR3 DNA sequence: TGTGCCAGCAGTCGCGGGGTCCTGGCCGGGGAGCTGTTTTTT.

This clone has a handful of counts. This chain connects TRBV6-5 to TRBJ1-4; D gene unclear. Germline CDR1 MNHEY, CDR2 SVGAGI. Trimming took 6 bases from V and 0 from J, leaving 11 bases between them. The CDR3 contains 15 residues. CDR3 DNA: TGTGCCAGCAGATCCGGGTATACAACTAATGAAAAACTGTTTTTT. Protein product: CASRSGYTTNEKLFF.

This clone came up a few times. The CDR3 reads CASSFSGSGRETQYF. For the CDR3, the DNA is TGCGCCAGCAGCTTCAGCGGGTCGGGCCGAGAGACCCAGTACTTC. The rearrangement uses TRBV5-1 and TRBJ2-5; a possible D gene is TRBD2 (6 bases). The ends were cut back, 2 bases at V and 4 bases at J, with 15 bases in the middle. Germline CDR1 SGHRS, CDR2 YFSETQ. This CDR3 region has 15 residues.

The V and J genes are TRBV7-2 and TRBJ2-7; TRBD2 is a possible D gene (6 bases). With 5 bases removed from V and 0 bases from J, the gap between germline ends came to 14 bases. Germline V lookup: CDR1 SGHTA, CDR2 FQGNSA. The CDR3 extends over 15 amino acids. As DNA, the CDR3 is TGTGCCAGCAGCCCCCTAGCGTTTAGCTCCTACGAGCAGTACTTC. This encodes CASSPLAFSSYEQYF.

The chain uses TRBV6-5 and TRBJ2-7; D possibly corresponds to TRBD2 (6 bases). V was clipped by 5 bases and J by 6 bases, with 14 bases between them. In germline, CDR1 is MNHEY, CDR2 SVGAGI. The CDR3 sequence is 13 residues long. Here the CDR3 reads CASSPPARGEQYF. In DNA form, the CDR3 reads TGTGCCAGCAGTCCTCCGGCGCGGGGCGAGCAGTACTTC.

The rearrangement links TRBV2 to TRBJ1-2, with TRBD1 identical over 7 bases. The CDR3 sequence is 17 residues long. CDR1 and CDR2 (germline): SNHLY, FYNNEI. The ends lost 7 bases at V and 5 bases at J; junction bases unmatched: 19. CDR3 bases: TGTGCCAGCACACCTTTAGAACGCACAGGGGTCGGGTATGGCTACACCTTC. It codes for CASTPLERTGVGYGYTF. Drawing the rest from reference TRBV2 and TRBJ1-2, the complete variable domain is EPEVTQTPSHQVTQMGQEVILRCVPISNHLYFYWYRQILGQKVEFLVSFYNNEISEKSEIFDDQFSVERPDGSNFTLKIRSTKLEDSAMYFCASTPLERTGVGYGYTFGSGTRLTVV.

The chain couples TRBV4-1 to TRBJ1-1, with D possibly TRBD1 on 6 matching bases. Trimming removed 2 bases from V and 0 bases from J, with 10 bases in between. Germline assignment: CDR1 MGHRA and CDR2 YSYEKL. This CDR3 spans 15 amino acids. The CDR3 DNA is TGCGCCAGCAGCCAACCCGGACAGATGAACACTGAAGCTTTCTTT. It yields the protein CASSQPGQMNTEAFF.